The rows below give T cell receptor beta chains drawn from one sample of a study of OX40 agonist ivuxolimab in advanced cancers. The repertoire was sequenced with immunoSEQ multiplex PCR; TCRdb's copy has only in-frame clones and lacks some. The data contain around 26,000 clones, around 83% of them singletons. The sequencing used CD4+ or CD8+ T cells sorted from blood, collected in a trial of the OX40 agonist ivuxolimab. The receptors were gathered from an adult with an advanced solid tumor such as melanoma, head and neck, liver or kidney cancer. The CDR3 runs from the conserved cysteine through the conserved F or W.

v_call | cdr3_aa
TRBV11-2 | CASSLAGRDGYTF
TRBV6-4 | CASSPRGYNEQFF
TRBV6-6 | CASSPGPTDTQYF
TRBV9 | CASSVGTGREGNQPQHF
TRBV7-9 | CASSFDAGFWYF
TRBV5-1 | CASSLFRAVGDGYTF
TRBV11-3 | CASSKRTGVRTGELFF
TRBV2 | CASSAGAGYF
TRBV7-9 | CASSLGTVYEQYF
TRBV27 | CASSPGTLNYGYTF
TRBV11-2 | CASSPGATYEQYF
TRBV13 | CASSPGTIEAFF
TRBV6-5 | CASSRDSIYEQYF
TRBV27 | CASSLSSRHEQFF
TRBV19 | CASRTGRGSYGYTF
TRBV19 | CASCWTVDSNQPQHF
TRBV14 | CASSQADTQYF
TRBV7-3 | CASSLNVAGVGDTQYF
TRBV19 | CASSLTGSTEAFF
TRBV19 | CASRGLAGPLSTDTQYF
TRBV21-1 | CASSQSPHYTTSGRTFF
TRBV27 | CASRPPAKNIQYF
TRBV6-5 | CASSYIGAPWELFF
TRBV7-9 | CASSFNGRLGRYEQYF
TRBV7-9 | CASSLPLMGDEQFF
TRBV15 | CATSRTNEQASNQPQHF
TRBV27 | CASTSAGAKNIQYF
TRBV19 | CASSVGQRGVTEAFF
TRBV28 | CASSWPGQDLGEQYF